This TCR beta chain stems from a study of blood T cell repertoires in COVID-19. Original handling: Amplification from reference gene primers served as the basis for estimated nucleated cell counts. Sequencing used immunoSEQ multiplex PCR; TCRdb keeps in-frame clones, though not all of them. V, J and clone size are those of that table, while D and trimming were read from the DNA. The repertoire consists of 300,000 to 350,000 clones, with just under 90% occurring once and the leading ten covering roughly 10%. Membership in each cohort depended on participant-reported clinical history. This CDR3 has 13 residues. The junction had 3 bases not matched to a gene; V was cut back by 6 bases and J by 4 bases. The germline CDR1 and CDR2 sequences are MDHEN and SYDVKM.

This TCR derives from a woman between 25 and 40 years old who had recovered from COVID-19. The genes are TRBV28 and TRBJ1-2; 9 nucleotides match TRBD1. Sequenced input: PBMCs or T cells enriched from blood (not recorded which). The CDR3 sequence: CASRLGQGYGYTF. The DNA for the CDR3 is TGTGCCAGCAGGCTGGGACAGGGCTATGGCTACACCTTC.